This section outlines one T cell receptor (beta chain) sequence together with its context. What it binds is not known. Trimming stripped 0 bases from V and 1 base from J, with 13 bases between. The CDR3 is 16 residues long. Germline loops: CDR1 SGHRS, CDR2 YFSETQ. Rectal tissue came from one to two pinch biopsies taken at colonoscopy. The entry originates in a study of pediatric ulcerative colitis. Study-level results: A couple of patients' blood samples yielded substantially fewer templates.

The assay was run at survey level. Each sample received Survey-level depth of up to 500,000 reads. The data were produced by immunoSEQ multiplex PCR, yet TCRdb's version contains in-frame clones alone and is incomplete. The data contain about 35,000 clones, approximately 78% of them seen just once; the ten biggest clones take up 1.1%. The J gene is TRBJ2-5, the V gene TRBV5-1; perhaps TRBD1 as D (5 bases). Sequenced: gut tissue. This clonotype was sampled from a boy younger than 18 with mild ulcerative colitis. The CDR3 coding sequence is TGCGCCAGCAGCTTGGGGGTCCAGGGTGCCCAAGAGACCCAGTACTTC. As protein: CASSLGVQGAQETQYF.